These T cell receptor beta chains were read from a single sample in a study of cytomegalovirus exposure and HLA in healthy donors. Clones were sequenced by immunoSEQ multiplex PCR, and TCRdb holds only the in-frame ones, with some missing. The data hold around 96,000 clones, with about 80% observed a single time. What was sequenced was PBMCs. The receptors were sampled from a man aged 25 to 45 in good health and CMV-seropositive. CDR3s include the opening cysteine and the closing phenylalanine or tryptophan. Each record gives: D gene, V gene, J gene, clone size, CDR3 DNA, CDR3 protein. A D gene is named only where the DNA matches it firmly. Size is stated for part of the rows, as once, few or many counts, or as a class when the clone is expanded.

>NA|TRBV7-9|TRBJ1-1|few
TGTTCCAGCAGCTCGCTGGGCGTTGAAGCTTTCTTT
CSSSSLGVEAFF
>TRBD2|TRBV7-3|TRBJ2-7|NA
TGTGCCAGCAGCCCGGGGGAGGGGTACGAGCAGTACTTC
CASSPGEGYEQYF
>NA|TRBV14|TRBJ2-4|NA
TGTGCCAGCAGCCAAGGACGGGGAAACATTCAGTACTTC
CASSQGRGNIQYF
>TRBD1|TRBV7-9|TRBJ2-1|once
TGTGCCAGCAGCTCAACAGGGGGCTCCTACAATGAGCAGTTCTTC
CASSSTGGSYNEQFF
>NA|TRBV19|TRBJ2-4|NA
TGTGCCAGTAGCCCAGGGGGGACCGCCGTATCCAAAAACATTCAGTACTTC
CASSPGGTAVSKNIQYF
>NA|TRBV4-1|TRBJ2-5|NA
TGCGCCAGCAGCCAAGATGTCTCTATACGGGGGGAGACCCAGTACTTC
CASSQDVSIRGETQYF
>NA|TRBV5-6|TRBJ2-3|NA
TGTGCCAGCAGCTTGGGTGTGATAGAGGCGCCCTATACGCAGTATTTT
CASSLGVIEAPYTQYF
>TRBD1|TRBV15|TRBJ1-4|once
TGTGCCACCAGCAGAGACGGGACAGGTTCTTTTCAGGATGAAAAACTGTTTTTT
CATSRDGTGSFQDEKLFF
>TRBD1|TRBV5-6|TRBJ1-1|few
TGTGCCAGCAGCTTGGATTGGGACAGAGAAGCTTTCTTT
CASSLDWDREAFF
>TRBD1|TRBV30|TRBJ1-1|NA
TGTGCCTGGAGTCGGACAGGGGCGAACACTGAAGCTTTCTTT
CAWSRTGANTEAFF
>NA|TRBV10-3|TRBJ2-7|NA
TGTGCCAGCGGGGATCCATCCTACGAGCAGTACTTC
CASGDPSYEQYF
>TRBD1|TRBV10-1|TRBJ2-2|NA
TGCGCCAGCAAACAAGACAGGGTTGGGACCGGGGAGCTGTTTTTT
CASKQDRVGTGELFF
>TRBD1|TRBV6-1|TRBJ2-7|NA
TGTGCCAGCAGTCCGCCTCGGGACAGGGCCCACGAGCAGTACTTC
CASSPPRDRAHEQYF
>TRBD1|TRBV4-2|TRBJ1-5|NA
TGTGCCAGCAGCCAATCGGTGACAGGGGTCTCCCTTTTCAATCAGCCCCAGCATTTT
CASSQSVTGVSLFNQPQHF
>TRBD2|TRBV18|TRBJ2-3|NA
TGTGCCAGCTCACCGCAGCGGGGGGGCACAGATACGCAGTATTTT
CASSPQRGGTDTQYF